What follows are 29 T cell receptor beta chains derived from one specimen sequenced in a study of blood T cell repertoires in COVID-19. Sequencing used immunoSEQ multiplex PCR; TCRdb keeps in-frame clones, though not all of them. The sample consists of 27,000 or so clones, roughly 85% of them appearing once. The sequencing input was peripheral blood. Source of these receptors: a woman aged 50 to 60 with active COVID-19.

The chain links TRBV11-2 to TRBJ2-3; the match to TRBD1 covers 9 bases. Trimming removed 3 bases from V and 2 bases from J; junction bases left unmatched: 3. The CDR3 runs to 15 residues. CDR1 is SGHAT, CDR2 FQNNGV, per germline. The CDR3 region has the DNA TGTGCCAGCAGCTTGGGACAGGGTGTCACAGATACGCAGTATTTT. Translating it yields CASSLGQGVTDTQYF.

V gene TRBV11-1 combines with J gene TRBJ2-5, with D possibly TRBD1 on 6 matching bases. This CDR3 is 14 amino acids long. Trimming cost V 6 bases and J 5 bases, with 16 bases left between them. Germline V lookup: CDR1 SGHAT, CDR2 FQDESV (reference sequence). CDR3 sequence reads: CASSLPGTLETQYF. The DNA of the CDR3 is TGTGCCAGCAGTCTCCCCGGGACACTTGAGACCCAGTACTTC.

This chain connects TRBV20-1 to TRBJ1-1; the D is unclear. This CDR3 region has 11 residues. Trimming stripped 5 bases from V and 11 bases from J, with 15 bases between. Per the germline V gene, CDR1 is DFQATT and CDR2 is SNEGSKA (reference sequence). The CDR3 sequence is CSAPKTEPAFF. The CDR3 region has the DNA TGCAGTGCTCCGAAAACCGAGCCCGCTTTCTTT.

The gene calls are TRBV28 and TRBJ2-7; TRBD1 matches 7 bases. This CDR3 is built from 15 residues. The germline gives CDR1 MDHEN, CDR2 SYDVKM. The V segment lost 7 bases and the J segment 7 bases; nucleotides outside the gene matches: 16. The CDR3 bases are TGTGCCAGCACCGAGGACGGGACAGTGTTGGGGGAGCAGTACTTC. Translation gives CASTEDGTVLGEQYF. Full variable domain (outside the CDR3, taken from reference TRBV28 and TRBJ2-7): DVKVTQSSRYLVKRTGEKVFLECVQDMDHENMFWYRQDPGLGLRLIYFSYDVKMKEKGDIPEGYSVSREKKERFSLILESASTNQTSMYLCASTEDGTVLGEQYFGPGTRLTVT.

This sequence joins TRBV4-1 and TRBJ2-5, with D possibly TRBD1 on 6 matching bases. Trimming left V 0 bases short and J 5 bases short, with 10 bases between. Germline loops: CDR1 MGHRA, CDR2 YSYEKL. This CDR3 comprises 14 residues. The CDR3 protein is CASSQDTGWETQYF. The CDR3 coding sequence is TGCGCCAGCAGCCAAGACACAGGGTGGGAGACCCAGTACTTC.

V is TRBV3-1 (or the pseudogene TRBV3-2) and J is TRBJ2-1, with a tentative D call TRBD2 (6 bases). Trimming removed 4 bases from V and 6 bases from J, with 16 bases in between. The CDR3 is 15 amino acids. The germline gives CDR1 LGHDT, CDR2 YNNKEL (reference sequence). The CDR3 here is CASSPVGGPGNEQFF. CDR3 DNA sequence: TGTGCCAGCAGCCCCGTAGGAGGGCCGGGCAATGAGCAGTTCTTC.

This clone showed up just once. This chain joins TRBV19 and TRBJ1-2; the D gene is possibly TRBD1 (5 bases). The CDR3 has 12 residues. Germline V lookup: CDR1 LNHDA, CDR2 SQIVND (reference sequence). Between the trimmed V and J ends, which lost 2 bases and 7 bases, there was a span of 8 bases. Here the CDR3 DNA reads TGTGCCAGTAGTATACAGGGTTTTGGCTACACCTTC. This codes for CASSIQGFGYTF. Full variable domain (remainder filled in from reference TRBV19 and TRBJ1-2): DGGITQSPKYLFRKEGQNVTLSCEQNLNHDAMYWYRQDPGQGLRLIYYSQIVNDFQKGDIAEGYSVSREKKESFPLTVTSAQKNPTAFYLCASSIQGFGYTFGSGTRLTVV.

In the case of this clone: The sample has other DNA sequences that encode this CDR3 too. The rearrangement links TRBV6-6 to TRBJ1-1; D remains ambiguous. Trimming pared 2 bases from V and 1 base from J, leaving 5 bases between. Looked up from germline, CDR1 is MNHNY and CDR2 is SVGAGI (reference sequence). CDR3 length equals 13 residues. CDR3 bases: TGTGCCAGCAGTTACGGGCCGAACACTGAAGCTTTCTTT. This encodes CASSYGPNTEAFF.

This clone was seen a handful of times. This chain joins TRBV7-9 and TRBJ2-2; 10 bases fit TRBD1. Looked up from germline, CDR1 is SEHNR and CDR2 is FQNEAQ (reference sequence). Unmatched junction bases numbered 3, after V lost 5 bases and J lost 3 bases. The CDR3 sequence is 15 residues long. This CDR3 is CASSPTGGDTGELFF. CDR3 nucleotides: TGTGCCAGCAGCCCGACAGGGGGCGACACCGGGGAGCTGTTTTTT.

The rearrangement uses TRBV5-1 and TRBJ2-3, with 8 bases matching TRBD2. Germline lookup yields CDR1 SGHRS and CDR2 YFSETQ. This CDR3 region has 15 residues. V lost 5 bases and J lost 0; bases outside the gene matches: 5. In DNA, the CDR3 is TGCGCCAGCAGTCTAGCGGGCCCTAGCACAGATACGCAGTATTTT. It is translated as CASSLAGPSTDTQYF.

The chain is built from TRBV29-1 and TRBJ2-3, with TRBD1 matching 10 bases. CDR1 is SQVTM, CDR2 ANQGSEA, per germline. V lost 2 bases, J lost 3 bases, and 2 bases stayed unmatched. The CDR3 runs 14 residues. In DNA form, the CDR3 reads TGCAGCGTTGAACGGGACAGGGGAACAGATACGCAGTATTTT. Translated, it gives CSVERDRGTDTQYF.

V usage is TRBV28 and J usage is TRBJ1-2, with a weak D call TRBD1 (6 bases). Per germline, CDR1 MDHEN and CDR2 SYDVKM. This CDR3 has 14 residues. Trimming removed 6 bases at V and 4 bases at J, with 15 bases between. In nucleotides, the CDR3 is TGTGCCAGCAGCCGTGCAGGGGCGAGCTATGGCTACACCTTC. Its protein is CASSRAGASYGYTF.

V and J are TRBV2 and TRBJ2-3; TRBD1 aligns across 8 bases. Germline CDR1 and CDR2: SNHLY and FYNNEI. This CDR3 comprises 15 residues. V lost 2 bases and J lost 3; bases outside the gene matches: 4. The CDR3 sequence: CASSEQGAGTDTQYF. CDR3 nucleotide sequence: TGTGCCAGCAGTGAACAGGGGGCAGGGACAGATACGCAGTATTTT.

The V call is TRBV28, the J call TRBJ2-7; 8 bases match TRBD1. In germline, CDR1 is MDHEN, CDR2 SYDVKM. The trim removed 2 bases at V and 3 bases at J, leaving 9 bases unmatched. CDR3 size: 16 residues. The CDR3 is CASSLNPRTGNYEQYF. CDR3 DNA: TGTGCCAGCAGTTTAAACCCAAGGACAGGGAACTACGAGCAGTACTTC.

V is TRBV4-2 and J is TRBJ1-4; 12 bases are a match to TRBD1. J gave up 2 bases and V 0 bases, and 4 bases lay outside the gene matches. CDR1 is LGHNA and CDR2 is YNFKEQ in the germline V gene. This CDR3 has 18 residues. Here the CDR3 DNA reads TGTGCCAGCAGCCAAGATTGGGGACAGGGGGCGACTAATGAAAAACTGTTTTTT. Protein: CASSQDWGQGATNEKLFF.

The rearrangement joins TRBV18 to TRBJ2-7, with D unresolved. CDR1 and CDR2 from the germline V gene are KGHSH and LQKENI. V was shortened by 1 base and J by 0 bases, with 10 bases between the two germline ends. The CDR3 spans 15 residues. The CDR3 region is CASSPRTGSSYEQYF. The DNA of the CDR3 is TGTGCCAGCTCACCACGCACGGGTAGCTCCTACGAGCAGTACTTC.

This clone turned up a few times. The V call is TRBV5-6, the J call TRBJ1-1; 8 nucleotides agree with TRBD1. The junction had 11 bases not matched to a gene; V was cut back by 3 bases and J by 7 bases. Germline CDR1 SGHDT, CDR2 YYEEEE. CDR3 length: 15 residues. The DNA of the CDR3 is TGTGCCAGCAGCTCCGGGGACAGGACTTTGAGTGAAGCTTTCTTT. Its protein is CASSSGDRTLSEAFF.

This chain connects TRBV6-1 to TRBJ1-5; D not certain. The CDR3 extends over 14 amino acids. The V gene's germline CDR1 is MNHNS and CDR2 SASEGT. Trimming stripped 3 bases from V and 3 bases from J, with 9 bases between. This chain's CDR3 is CASSDDTANQPQHF. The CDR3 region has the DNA TGTGCCAGCAGTGATGACACCGCCAATCAGCCCCAGCATTTT.

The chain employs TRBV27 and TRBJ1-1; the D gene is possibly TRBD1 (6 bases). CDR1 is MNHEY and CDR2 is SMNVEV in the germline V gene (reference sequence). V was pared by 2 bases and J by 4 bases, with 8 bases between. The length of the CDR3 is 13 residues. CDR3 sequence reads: CASSLIGGTEAFF. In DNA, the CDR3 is TGTGCCAGCAGTTTAATAGGGGGCACTGAAGCTTTCTTT.

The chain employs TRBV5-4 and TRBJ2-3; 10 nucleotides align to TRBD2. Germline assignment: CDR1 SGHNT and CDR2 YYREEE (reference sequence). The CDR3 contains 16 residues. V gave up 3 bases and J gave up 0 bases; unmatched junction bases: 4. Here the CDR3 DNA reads TGTGCCAGCAGCTCGGGACTAGCGACTAGCACAGATACGCAGTATTTT. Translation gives CASSSGLATSTDTQYF.

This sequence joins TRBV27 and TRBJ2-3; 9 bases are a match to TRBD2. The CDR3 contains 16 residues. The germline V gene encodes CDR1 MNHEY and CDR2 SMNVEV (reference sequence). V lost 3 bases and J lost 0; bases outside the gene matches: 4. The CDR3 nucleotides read TGTGCCAGCAGTTTTGTTAGCGGGAGTAGCACAGATACGCAGTATTTT. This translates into CASSFVSGSSTDTQYF.

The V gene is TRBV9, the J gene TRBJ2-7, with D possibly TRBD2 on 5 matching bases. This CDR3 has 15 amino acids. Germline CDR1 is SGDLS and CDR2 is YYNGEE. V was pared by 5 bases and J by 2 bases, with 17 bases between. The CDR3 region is CASSGGLSSTYEQYF. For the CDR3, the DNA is TGTGCCAGCAGTGGAGGACTTTCTTCAACCTACGAGCAGTACTTC.

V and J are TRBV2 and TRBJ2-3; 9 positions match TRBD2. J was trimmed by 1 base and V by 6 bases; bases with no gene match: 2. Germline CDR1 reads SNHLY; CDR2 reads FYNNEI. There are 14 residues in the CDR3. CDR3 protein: CASRRTSGTDTQYF. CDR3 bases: TGTGCCAGCAGGAGGACTAGCGGCACAGATACGCAGTATTTT.

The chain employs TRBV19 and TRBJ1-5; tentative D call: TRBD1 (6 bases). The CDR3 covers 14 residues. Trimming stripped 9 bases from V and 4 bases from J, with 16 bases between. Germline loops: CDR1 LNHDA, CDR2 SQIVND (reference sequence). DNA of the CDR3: TGTGCCAGCTGCGGGGGGCAGGGGAATCAGCCCCAGCATTTT. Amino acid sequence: CASCGGQGNQPQHF. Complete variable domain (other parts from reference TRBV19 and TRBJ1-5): DGGITQSPKYLFRKEGQNVTLSCEQNLNHDAMYWYRQDPGQGLRLIYYSQIVNDFQKGDIAEGYSVSREKKESFPLTVTSAQKNPTAFYLCASCGGQGNQPQHFGDGTRLSIL.

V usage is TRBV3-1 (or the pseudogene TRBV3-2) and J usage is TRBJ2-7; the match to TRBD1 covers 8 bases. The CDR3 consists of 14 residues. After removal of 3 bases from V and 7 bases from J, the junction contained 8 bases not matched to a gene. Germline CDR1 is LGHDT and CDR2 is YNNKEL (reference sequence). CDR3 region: CASSQLTTGVEQYF. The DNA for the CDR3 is TGTGCCAGCAGCCAGCTAACGACAGGGGTTGAGCAGTACTTC.

The DNA for the CDR3 is TGTGCCAGCAGCTACAAGGGGTCTGGGGCCAACGTCCTGACTTTC. This gives the protein CASSYKGSGANVLTF. V is TRBV7-3 and J is TRBJ2-6; tentative D call: TRBD1 (5 bases). V was cut by 4 bases and J by 1 base, with 8 bases left in between. The CDR3 extends over 15 amino acids. In germline, CDR1 is SGHTA, CDR2 FQGTGA.

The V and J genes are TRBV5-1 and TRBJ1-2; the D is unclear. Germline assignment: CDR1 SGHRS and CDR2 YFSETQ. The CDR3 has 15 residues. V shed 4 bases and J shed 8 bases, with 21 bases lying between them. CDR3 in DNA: TGCGCCAGCAGCCCGGGCGGCGGGCCATCACGGGGCTACACCTTC. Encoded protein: CASSPGGGPSRGYTF.

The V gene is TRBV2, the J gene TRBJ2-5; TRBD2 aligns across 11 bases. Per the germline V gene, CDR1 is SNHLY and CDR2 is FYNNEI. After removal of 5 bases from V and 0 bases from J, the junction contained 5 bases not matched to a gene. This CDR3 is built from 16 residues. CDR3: CASSYPTSGNQETQYF. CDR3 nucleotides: TGTGCCAGCAGTTATCCGACTAGCGGGAACCAAGAGACCCAGTACTTC.

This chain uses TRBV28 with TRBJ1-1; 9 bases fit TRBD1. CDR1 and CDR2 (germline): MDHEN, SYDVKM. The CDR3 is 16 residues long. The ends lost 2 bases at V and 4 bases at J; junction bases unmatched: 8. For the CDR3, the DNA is TGTGCCAGCAGTTTAAGGGTTACAGGGGGCGGCACTGAAGCTTTCTTT. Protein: CASSLRVTGGGTEAFF.